The entry below gives a single T cell receptor beta chain sequence along with its context. This record comes from a study of monozygotic twins with inflammatory bowel disease. Eight separate reactions per sample served to make cDNA. Each CDR3 protein gets one entry in TCRdb, which reprocessed the 5' RACE reads and gives no DNA. The ten most abundant clones cover under 2.5% of a sample with 300,000 to 350,000 distinct CDR3 sequences. Germline loops: CDR1 ENHRY, CDR2 SYGVKD. The CDR3 is 15 amino acids. The TCR originated in a human donor with ulcerative colitis or Crohn's disease, or a healthy co-twin of an affected twin (not recorded which). Material for sequencing was blood. V usage is TRBV10-3 and J usage is TRBJ2-7; TCRdb reports TRBD2, a call that lacks DNA to check it against. CDR3 region: CAITSGGLSSYEQYF.